Each of the 7 T cell receptor beta chains below was sequenced from the same sample in a study of blood T cell repertoires in COVID-19 (dated by TCRdb to the early 2020s). The library was obtained by the immunoSEQ multiplex PCR assay. What TCRdb holds here is the immuneACCESS table cut down to in-frame rearrangements. Part of the clones is not present; checked against another copy, under half of the missing clones reflect an unresolved V gene, and the others are unexplained. The sample table lists roughly 700,000 clones, 85% to 90% of them with a count of one. The ten largest clones capture roughly 0.25% of the sample. The sequencing input was peripheral blood. These TCRs come from a woman aged 18 to 35 with acute or convalescent COVID-19.

DNA of the CDR3: TGTGCCAGCAGCTCCACAGGGGCTGGGAACACCGGGGAGCTGTTTTTT. It specifies CASSSTGAGNTGELFF. This sequence joins TRBV7-8 and TRBJ2-2; TRBD1 aligns across 7 bases. After removal of 4 bases from V and 1 base from J, the junction contained 6 bases not matched to a gene. This CDR3 spans 16 amino acids. CDR1 is SGHVS, CDR2 FQNEAQ, per germline.

This chain connects TRBV3-1 (or the pseudogene TRBV3-2) to TRBJ1-1; TRBD1 aligns across 9 bases. The CDR3 sequence is 14 residues long. V was clipped by 3 bases and J by 5 bases; unmatched bases: 4. CDR1 is LGHDT and CDR2 is YNNKEL in the germline V gene (reference sequence). CDR3: CASSHGQGNTEAFF. DNA for the CDR3: TGTGCCAGCAGCCACGGACAGGGGAATACTGAAGCTTTCTTT.

In nucleotides, the CDR3 is TGTGCCAGCAGCTTAGGACAGGGGGTCTATGGCTACACCTTC. It codes for CASSLGQGVYGYTF. The chain is built from TRBV7-2 and TRBJ1-2, with 9 bases that match TRBD1. The CDR3 sequence is 14 residues long. Germline V gene sequence: CDR1 SGHTA, CDR2 FQGNSA. Trimming cost V 1 base and J 4 bases; bases outside gene matches: 1.

The table lists this clone with a few counts. V and J are TRBV27 and TRBJ2-2; 8 nucleotides line up with TRBD1. The V and J ends lost 10 bases and 1 base, in that order; junction bases with no gene match: 5. CDR1 is MNHEY, CDR2 SMNVEV, per germline (reference sequence). The CDR3 extends over 14 amino acids. The CDR3 DNA sequence: TGTGCCACTTTCGACAGGGGGAACACCGGGGAGCTGTTTTTT. Residues: CATFDRGNTGELFF.

The chain carries TRBV5-1 and TRBJ1-1; 9 bases match TRBD1. This CDR3 spans 14 amino acids. The V and J ends lost 2 bases and 4 bases, in that order; junction bases with no gene match: 3. The germline V gene encodes CDR1 SGHRS and CDR2 YFSETQ. The CDR3 DNA reads as TGCGCCAGCAGCTTCGGGGACAGGGTCACTGAAGCTTTCTTT. Protein product: CASSFGDRVTEAFF. Based on the CDR3 plus reference TRBV5-1 and TRBJ1-1, the full variable domain is KAGVTQTPRYLIKTRGQQVTLSCSPISGHRSVSWYQQTPGQGLQFLFEYFSETQRNKGNFPGRFSGRQFSNSRSEMNVSTLELGDSALYLCASSFGDRVTEAFFGQGTRLTVV.

The chain uses TRBV5-4 and TRBJ2-2; a weak D match, TRBD1 (6 bases). Trimming took 2 bases from V and 6 from J, leaving 17 bases between them. This CDR3 comprises 16 residues. CDR1 SGHNT and CDR2 YYREEE come from the germline V gene (reference sequence). The CDR3 nucleotides are TGTGCCAGCAGCTTTTCCAGCTCCAACAGGGCCGGGGAGCTGTTTTTT. This sequence encodes CASSFSSSNRAGELFF.

The chain combines TRBV27 with TRBJ1-2; TRBD1 matches at 8 bases. Unmatched junction bases numbered 1, after V lost 0 bases and J lost 4 bases. The CDR3 has 14 amino acids. Germline values: CDR1 MNHEY, CDR2 SMNVEV (reference sequence). CDR3 sequence (DNA): TGTGCCAGCAGTTTATCCACAGGGGGCTATGGCTACACCTTC. The encoded protein is CASSLSTGGYGYTF.